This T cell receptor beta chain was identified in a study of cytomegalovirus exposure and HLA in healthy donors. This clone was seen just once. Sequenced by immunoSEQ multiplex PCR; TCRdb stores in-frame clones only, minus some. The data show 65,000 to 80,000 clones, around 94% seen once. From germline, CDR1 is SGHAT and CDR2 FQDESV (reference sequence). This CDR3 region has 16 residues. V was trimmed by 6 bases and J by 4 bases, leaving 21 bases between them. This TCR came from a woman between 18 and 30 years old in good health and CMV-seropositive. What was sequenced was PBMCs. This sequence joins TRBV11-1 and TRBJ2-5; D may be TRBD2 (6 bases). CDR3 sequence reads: CASSHLADPLPETQYF. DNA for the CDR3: TGTGCCAGCAGTCACTTAGCGGACCCTCTCCCAGAGACCCAGTACTTC.